Below are 24 T cell receptor beta chains sequenced from a single sample in a study of blood T cell repertoires in COVID-19. Repertoires were generated with immunoSEQ multiplex PCR, while TCRdb's copy carries only in-frame clones and drops some. The sample includes about 80,000 clones, around 83% of them seen just once. The specimen sequenced was peripheral blood. Source of these receptors: a human donor in a cohort sampled during active COVID-19.

The genes are TRBV1 and TRBJ2-7; the D call in the table, TRBD2, was not verified against the DNA. TRBV1 is a known pseudogene. This CDR3 is 12 amino acids long. The CDR3 coding sequence is TGCACCAGCACCACTGGAGTAAACGAGCAGTACTTC. Translation gives CTSTTGVNEQYF.

This sequence joins TRBV9 and TRBJ1-3; 9 nucleotides line up with TRBD1. With V trimmed by 3 bases and J by 8 bases, 12 bases remained unmatched. CDR3 length: 16 residues. In germline, CDR1 is SGDLS, CDR2 YYNGEE. The CDR3 loop reads CASSGRTGEAVDTIYF. The CDR3 DNA reads as TGTGCCAGCAGCGGACGGACAGGGGAGGCTGTGGACACCATATATTTT.

This clone has only one observation. The V and J genes are TRBV15 and TRBJ1-2; D perhaps matches TRBD1 (6 bases). The CDR3 is made up of 15 amino acids. The germline V gene has CDR1 LNHNV and CDR2 YYDKDF (reference sequence). V lost 3 bases and J lost 4, with 15 bases in between. As DNA, the CDR3 is TGTGCCACCAGCAGGCCGGGTCAGGGGTCCTATGGCTACACCTTC. Translating it yields CATSRPGQGSYGYTF.

The chain combines TRBV14 with TRBJ2-1; 7 bases agree with TRBD2. Germline V CDR1 and CDR2: SGHDN, FVKESK. V was pared by 4 bases and J by 6 bases, with 3 bases of the junction left unmatched. This CDR3 spans 13 amino acids. CDR3 sequence reads: CASSPLAVNEQFF. Here the CDR3 DNA reads TGTGCCAGCAGCCCTCTAGCGGTCAATGAGCAGTTCTTC.

Worth noting for this clone: The final CDR3 position lacks the conserved phenylalanine or tryptophan, pointing to a likely read error. It is unclear where the CDR3 begins or ends on the DNA, so no DNA is shown, and the CDR3 is as TCRdb lists it. The chain couples TRBV30 to TRBJ2-7; the D call of TRBD1 is as the table states it, not checked on the DNA. Germline V gene lookup returns CDR1 GTSNPN and CDR2 SVGIG (reference sequence). Ends included, the CDR3 has 12 residues. CDR3 protein: CAWSAHGQGATL.

This clone was counted a few times. This chain uses TRBV19 with TRBJ2-4, with 11 nucleotides matching TRBD1. The CDR3 runs 15 residues. Looked up from germline, CDR1 is LNHDA and CDR2 is SQIVND (reference sequence). J lost 3 bases, V lost 5 bases, and 3 bases had no gene match. The CDR3 loop reads CASSGQGAVKNIQYF. The CDR3 bases are TGTGCCAGTAGTGGACAGGGGGCCGTCAAAAACATTCAGTACTTC.

V usage is TRBV3-1 (or the pseudogene TRBV3-2) and J usage is TRBJ2-5; possibly TRBD1 for D (5 bases). With 1 base removed from V and 9 bases from J, the gap between germline ends came to 15 bases. The CDR3 has 14 amino acids. Germline loops: CDR1 LGHDT, CDR2 YNNKEL (reference sequence). The CDR3 region is CASSQASAQGAQYF. DNA of the CDR3: TGTGCCAGCAGCCAAGCGAGCGCCCAAGGGGCCCAGTACTTC.

V usage is TRBV7-6 and J usage is TRBJ1-1; D might be TRBD1 (5 bases). The CDR3 length is 14 residues. Germline-derived CDR1 and CDR2 are SGHVS and FNYEAQ. V lost 5 bases, J lost 1 base, and 11 bases lay in between. The CDR3 loop reads CASSPGGRNTEAFF. Here the CDR3 DNA reads TGTGCCAGCAGCCCGGGGGGACGGAACACTGAAGCTTTCTTT.

The rearrangement joins TRBV5-1 to TRBJ2-5; TRBD2 matches at 7 bases. Germline V CDR1 and CDR2: SGHRS, YFSETQ. CDR3 length: 16 amino acids. V was pared by 2 bases and J by 2 bases, with 9 bases of the junction left unmatched. CDR3 sequence: CASSLNWGGPQETQYF. In DNA, the CDR3 is TGCGCCAGCAGCTTAAACTGGGGGGGACCGCAAGAGACCCAGTACTTC. The whole variable domain, filled in from reference TRBV5-1 and TRBJ2-5, reads KAGVTQTPRYLIKTRGQQVTLSCSPISGHRSVSWYQQTPGQGLQFLFEYFSETQRNKGNFPGRFSGRQFSNSRSEMNVSTLELGDSALYLCASSLNWGGPQETQYFGPGTRLLVL.

The chain links TRBV3-1 (or the pseudogene TRBV3-2) to TRBJ2-7; tentative D call: TRBD1 (5 bases). The CDR3 consists of 14 residues. From germline, CDR1 is LGHDT and CDR2 YNNKEL (reference sequence). V was trimmed by 2 bases and J by 1 base, leaving 9 bases between them. Written as DNA, the CDR3 is TGTGCCAGCAGCCAACCGACAGAGTCCTACGAGCAGTACTTC. It translates to CASSQPTESYEQYF.

The table lists this clone with a few counts. The J gene is TRBJ1-1, the V gene TRBV5-1; 9 nucleotides line up with TRBD1. Germline assignment: CDR1 SGHRS and CDR2 YFSETQ. Trimming cost V 0 bases and J 1 base; bases outside gene matches: 4. The CDR3 totals 16 residues. CDR3 DNA sequence: TGCGCCAGCAGCTTGGGTACAGGGGGCGCGAACACTGAAGCTTTCTTT. Its translation: CASSLGTGGANTEAFF.

This chain joins TRBV11-2 and TRBJ2-5; tentative D call: TRBD2 (5 bases). V gave up 3 bases and J gave up 4 bases, with 12 bases separating them. The V gene's germline CDR1 is SGHAT and CDR2 FQNNGV. The CDR3 contains 14 residues. The CDR3 sequence: CASSFGRQRETQYF. CDR3 in DNA: TGTGCCAGCAGCTTTGGGAGACAAAGAGAGACCCAGTACTTC.

CDR3 sequence: CASSQYATGGRYEQFF. The CDR3 nucleotides are TGTGCCAGCAGCCAGTACGCGACGGGGGGGCGGTATGAGCAGTTCTTC. The chain links TRBV3-1 (or the pseudogene TRBV3-2) to TRBJ2-1, with 8 bases lining up with TRBD2. Unmatched junction bases numbered 12, after V lost 3 bases and J lost 8 bases. The CDR3 extends over 16 amino acids. Germline V gene data show CDR1 as LGHDT and CDR2 as YNNKEL (reference sequence).

This sequence joins TRBV2 and TRBJ2-7; D may be TRBD2 (5 bases). The CDR3 spans 14 residues. V lost 1 base to trimming and J lost 0 bases, with 7 bases between them. Per germline, CDR1 SNHLY and CDR2 FYNNEI. In nucleotides, the CDR3 is TGTGCCAGCAGTGAAGGTCGGGGCTCCTACGAGCAGTACTTC. This encodes CASSEGRGSYEQYF.

V gene TRBV6-5 combines with J gene TRBJ2-7, with TRBD1 matching over 8 bases. Germline trimming cut 5 bases from V and 6 bases from J; bases unmatched to any gene: 9. The CDR3 loop spans 14 amino acids. CDR1 and CDR2 from the germline V gene are MNHEY and SVGAGI. The CDR3 here is CASSPGTGTSEQYF. The CDR3 DNA is TGTGCCAGCAGTCCGGGGACAGGCACCTCCGAGCAGTACTTC.

The genes are TRBV27 and TRBJ1-1; 9 positions match TRBD1. The germline gives CDR1 MNHEY, CDR2 SMNVEV (reference sequence). The V and J ends lost 1 base and 4 bases, in that order; junction bases with no gene match: 10. There are 17 residues in the CDR3. For the CDR3, the DNA is TGTGCCAGCAGTTTATGGCCCTCCGGACAGGGGACCACTGAAGCTTTCTTT. Translated, it gives CASSLWPSGQGTTEAFF.

V and J are TRBV11-3 and TRBJ2-2, with 7 bases that match TRBD1. V was pared by 3 bases and J by 6 bases, with 7 bases of the junction left unmatched. The CDR3 loop spans 15 amino acids. CDR1 and CDR2 from the germline V gene are SGHNT and YENEEA. The CDR3: CASSLQGEGAGELFF. As DNA, the CDR3 is TGTGCCAGCAGCTTGCAGGGGGAAGGGGCCGGGGAGCTGTTTTTT.

The V gene is TRBV21-1, the J gene TRBJ1-1. TRBV21-1 is labeled a pseudogene. This CDR3 has 14 residues. The CDR3 bases are TGTGCCAGCAGCATAGAGCTGAACAACACTGAAGCTTTCTTT. This sequence encodes CASSIELNNTEAFF.

The rearrangement joins TRBV5-5 to TRBJ1-6; D perhaps matches TRBD1 (6 bases). V lost 4 bases to trimming and J lost 5 bases, with 13 bases between them. Germline V gene sequence: CDR1 SGHKS, CDR2 YYEKEE (reference sequence). This CDR3 has 15 residues. In DNA form, the CDR3 reads TGTGCCAGCAGCCTCACGGACAGTAATAATTCACCCCTCCACTTT. Amino acid sequence: CASSLTDSNNSPLHF.

CDR3 in amino acids: CASSVVAVAYNEQFF. CDR3 nucleotides: TGTGCCAGCAGCGTAGTTGCGGTGGCCTACAATGAGCAGTTCTTC. This chain uses TRBV9 with TRBJ2-1; D uncertain. The CDR3 spans 15 residues. Looked up from germline, CDR1 is SGDLS and CDR2 is YYNGEE. Trimming pared 0 bases from V and 2 bases from J, leaving 9 bases between.

This clone was seen a single time. The genes are TRBV18 and TRBJ2-7; no firm D call. Trimming cost V 4 bases and J 1 base, with 5 bases left between them. The length of the CDR3 is 12 residues. Germline V gives CDR1 KGHSH, CDR2 LQKENI. This CDR3 is CASSQQSYEQYF. DNA for the CDR3: TGTGCCAGCTCACAGCAATCCTACGAGCAGTACTTC.

V gene TRBV6-5 combines with J gene TRBJ1-1, with D unclear. Germline values: CDR1 MNHEY, CDR2 SVGAGI. The CDR3 extends over 14 amino acids. V was pared by 8 bases and J by 0 bases, with 13 bases between. CDR3 region: CASVSGPMNTEAFF. DNA for the CDR3: TGTGCCAGCGTAAGTGGCCCCATGAACACTGAAGCTTTCTTT.

V usage is TRBV24-1 and J usage is TRBJ2-1; tentative D call: TRBD2 (7 bases). V shed 3 bases and J shed 9 bases, with 23 bases lying between them. The CDR3 loop spans 17 amino acids. In germline, CDR1 is KGHDR, CDR2 SFDVKD. The CDR3 loop is CATSDGSPGLRGTEQFF. Here the CDR3 DNA reads TGTGCCACCAGTGATGGCTCTCCGGGACTAAGGGGGACTGAGCAGTTCTTC.

The genes are TRBV6-5 and TRBJ1-1; 9 nucleotides line up with TRBD1. CDR3 length: 12 amino acids. Germline CDR1 is MNHEY and CDR2 is SVGAGI. J was trimmed by 10 bases and V by 5 bases; bases with no gene match: 5. CDR3 sequence (DNA): TGTGCCAGCAGTCTTGGGACAGGGCGAGCTTTCTTT. This gives the protein CASSLGTGRAFF.